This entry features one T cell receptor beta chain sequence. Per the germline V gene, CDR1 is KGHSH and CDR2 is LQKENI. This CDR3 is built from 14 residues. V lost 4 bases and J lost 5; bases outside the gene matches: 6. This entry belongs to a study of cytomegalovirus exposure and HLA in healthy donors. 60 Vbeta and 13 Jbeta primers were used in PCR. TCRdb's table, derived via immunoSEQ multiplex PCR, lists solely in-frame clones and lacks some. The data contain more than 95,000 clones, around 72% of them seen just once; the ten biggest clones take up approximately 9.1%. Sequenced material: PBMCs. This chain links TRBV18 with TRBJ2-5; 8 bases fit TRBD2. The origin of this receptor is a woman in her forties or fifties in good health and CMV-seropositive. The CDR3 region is CASSHDRLAETQYF. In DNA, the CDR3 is TGTGCCAGCTCACACGACAGACTAGCGGAGACCCAGTACTTC.